This TCR beta chain derives from a study of T cell responses to AZD1222 COVID-19 vaccine. About this clone itself: The antigen remains unidentified.

Notes on the study in general: Across the whole spike, CD4 TCRs peaked at regions 160-218 and 743-854. The donor group comprised mostly white British people and more females; the analysis possibly underestimated clonal diversity.

Method: immunoSEQ multiplex PCR; TCRdb's copy keeps in-frame clones and lacks some. The data hold 140,000 or so clones, with approximately 86% observed a single time. This CDR3 is built from 12 residues. CDR1 and CDR2 from the germline V gene are SNHLY and FYNNEI. This chain links TRBV2 with TRBJ1-1, with D perhaps TRBD1 (5 bases). The sequences come from peripheral blood, collected 28 days after the second dose of the MenACWY control vaccine. The clonotype originates from an adult who received the MenACWY meningococcal vaccine as a control. The CDR3 DNA reads as TGTGCTAGCGAGGGGATGAACACTGAAGCTTTCTTT. Protein sequence: CASEGMNTEAFF.